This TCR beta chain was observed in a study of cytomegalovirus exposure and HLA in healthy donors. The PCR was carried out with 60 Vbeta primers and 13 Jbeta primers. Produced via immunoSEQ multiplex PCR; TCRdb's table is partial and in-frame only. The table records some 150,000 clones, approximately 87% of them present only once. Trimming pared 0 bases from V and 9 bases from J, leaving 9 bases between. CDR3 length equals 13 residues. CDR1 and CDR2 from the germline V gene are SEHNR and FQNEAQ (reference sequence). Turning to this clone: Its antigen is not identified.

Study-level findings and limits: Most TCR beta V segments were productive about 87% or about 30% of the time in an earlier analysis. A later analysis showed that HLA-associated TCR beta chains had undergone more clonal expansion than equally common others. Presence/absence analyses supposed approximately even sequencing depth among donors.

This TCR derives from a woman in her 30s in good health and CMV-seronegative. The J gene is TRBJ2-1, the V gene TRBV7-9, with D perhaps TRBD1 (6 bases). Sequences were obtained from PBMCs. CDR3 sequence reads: CASSLAGGAEQFF. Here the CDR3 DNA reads TGTGCCAGCAGCTTAGCAGGGGGTGCTGAGCAGTTCTTC.